Shown below are 7 T cell receptor beta chains from a single sample sequenced in a study of blood T cell repertoires in COVID-19. Clones were sequenced by immunoSEQ multiplex PCR, and TCRdb holds only the in-frame ones, with some missing. Of 150,000 to 200,000 clones listed, roughly 87% are singletons. The sequencing sample was made of PBMCs or T cells enriched from blood (not recorded which). These receptors originate from a man in his fifties or sixties who had recovered from COVID-19.

The genes are TRBV30 and TRBJ1-1, with D maybe TRBD1 (5 bases). The CDR3 runs 14 residues. Germline CDR1 and CDR2: GTSNPN and SVGIG (reference sequence). The V end was cut by 0 bases, the J end by 3 bases, with 11 bases between. The CDR3 DNA reads TGTGCCTGGAGTGTATGGGGCGTGGACACTGAAGCTTTCTTT. Its translation: CAWSVWGVDTEAFF.

This chain connects TRBV30 to TRBJ1-6; D unresolved. Germline V gene sequence: CDR1 GTSNPN, CDR2 SVGIG (reference sequence). Deletions cut 3 bases from V and 8 bases from J, with 11 bases between. The CDR3 totals 13 residues. Here the CDR3 DNA reads TGTGCCTGGAGCGTCTGGAGCGATTCACCCCTCCACTTT. Its translation: CAWSVWSDSPLHF.

The rearrangement uses TRBV12-3 or TRBV12-4 and TRBJ1-5; D unclear. The CDR3 covers 12 residues. Trimming took off 6 bases at V and 10 bases at J, with 13 bases between the two ends. The CDR3 here is CASRTGSAPQHF. The CDR3 nucleotides are TGTGCCAGCAGGACGGGATCAGCACCCCAGCATTTT.

The gene calls are TRBV5-6 and TRBJ1-2; TRBD1 agrees at 7 bases. Germline CDR1 is SGHDT and CDR2 is YYEEEE. CDR3 size: 12 residues. V dropped 4 bases and J dropped 13; count of bases not matched to a gene: 10. CDR3 coding DNA: TGTGCCAGCAGCCTAAACAGGGGTTATTGCACCTTC. Its translation: CASSLNRGYCTF.

CDR3: CASSKTGGAEAFF. CDR3 DNA: TGTGCCAGCAGCAAAACAGGGGGGGCTGAAGCTTTCTTT. The chain employs TRBV6-5 and TRBJ1-1, with TRBD1 matching over 8 bases. J lost 6 bases, V lost 6 bases, and 6 bases had no gene match. Germline lookup yields CDR1 MNHEY and CDR2 SVGAGI. The CDR3 is 13 residues long.

In its sample, this clone was seen once. This chain joins TRBV5-8 and TRBJ1-5, with D possibly TRBD1 on 5 matching bases. The CDR3 sequence is 13 residues long. Trimming took off 1 base at V and 4 bases at J, with 6 bases between the two ends. Germline V CDR1 and CDR2: SGHTS, YDEGEE. CDR3 sequence: CASSLRGNQPQHF. CDR3 coding DNA: TGTGCCAGCAGCTTGCGGGGGAATCAGCCCCAGCATTTT.

The J gene is TRBJ1-5, the V gene TRBV2; D remains unclear. This CDR3 has 13 residues. V lost 4 bases and J 3 bases, leaving 7 bases between the germline ends. CDR1 is SNHLY and CDR2 is FYNNEI in the germline V gene. The DNA of the CDR3 is TGTGCCAGCAGTGCCGAGGACAATCAGCCCCAGCATTTT. Its translation: CASSAEDNQPQHF.